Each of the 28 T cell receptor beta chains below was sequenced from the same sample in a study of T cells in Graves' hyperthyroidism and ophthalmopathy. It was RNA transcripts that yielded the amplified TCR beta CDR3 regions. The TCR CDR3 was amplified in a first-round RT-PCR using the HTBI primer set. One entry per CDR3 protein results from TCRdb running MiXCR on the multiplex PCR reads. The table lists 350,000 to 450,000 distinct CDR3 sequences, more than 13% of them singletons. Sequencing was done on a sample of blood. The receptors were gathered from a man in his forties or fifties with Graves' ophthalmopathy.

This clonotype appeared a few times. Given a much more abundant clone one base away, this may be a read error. The CDR3 reads CASRAVRGSLYEQYF. The DNA for the CDR3 is TGTGCCAGCAGGGCGGTGCGGGGTTCCCTCTACGAGCAGTACTTC. The rearrangement links TRBV2 to TRBJ2-7, with D possibly being TRBD2 (6 bases). Germline V gene lookup returns CDR1 SNHLY and CDR2 FYNNEI. V was cut by 6 bases and J by 3 bases, with 18 bases left in between. The CDR3 length is 15 residues.

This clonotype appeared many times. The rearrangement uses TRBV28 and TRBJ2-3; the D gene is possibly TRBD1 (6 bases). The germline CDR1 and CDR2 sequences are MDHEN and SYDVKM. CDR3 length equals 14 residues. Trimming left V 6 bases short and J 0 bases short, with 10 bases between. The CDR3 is CASSPGQSTDTQYF. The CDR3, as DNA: TGTGCCAGCAGCCCCGGACAGAGCACAGATACGCAGTATTTT.

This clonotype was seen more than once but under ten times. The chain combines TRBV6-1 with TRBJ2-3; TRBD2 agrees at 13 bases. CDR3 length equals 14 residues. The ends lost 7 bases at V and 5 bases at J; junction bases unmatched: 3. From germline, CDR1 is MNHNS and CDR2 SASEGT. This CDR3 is CASTRLAGGDTQYF. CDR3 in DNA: TGTGCCAGCACAAGACTAGCGGGGGGAGATACGCAGTATTTT.

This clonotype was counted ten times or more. The DNA of the CDR3 is TGTGCCAGCAGTGAATCGCTCGAGGGGGTCACCCAGCATTTT. This gives the protein CASSESLEGVTQHF. V usage is TRBV6-1 and J usage is TRBJ1-5; D might be TRBD1 (6 bases). CDR1 is MNHNS, CDR2 SASEGT, per germline. V lost 2 bases, J lost 11 bases, and 16 bases lay in between. CDR3 length: 14 amino acids.

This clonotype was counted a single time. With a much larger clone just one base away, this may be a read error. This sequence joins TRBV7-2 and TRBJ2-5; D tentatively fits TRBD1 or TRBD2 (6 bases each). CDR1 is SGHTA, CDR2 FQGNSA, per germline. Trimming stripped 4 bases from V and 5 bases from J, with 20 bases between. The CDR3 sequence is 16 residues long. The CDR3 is CASSSAGRGVSETQYF. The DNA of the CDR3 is TGTGCCAGCAGCTCCGCGGGTAGGGGGGTTTCGGAGACCCAGTACTTC.

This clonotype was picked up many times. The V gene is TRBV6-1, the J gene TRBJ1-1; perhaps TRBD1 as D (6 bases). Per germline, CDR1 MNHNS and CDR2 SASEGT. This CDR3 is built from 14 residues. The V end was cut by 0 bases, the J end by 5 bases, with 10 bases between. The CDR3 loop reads CASSEAGGRTEAFF. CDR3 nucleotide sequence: TGTGCCAGCAGTGAAGCAGGGGGTCGTACTGAAGCTTTCTTT.

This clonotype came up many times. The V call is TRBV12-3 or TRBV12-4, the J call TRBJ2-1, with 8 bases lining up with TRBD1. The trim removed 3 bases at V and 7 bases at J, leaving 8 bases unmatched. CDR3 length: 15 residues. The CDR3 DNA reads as TGTGCCAGCAGTTTTGGGCAGGGGGCGCGTAATGAGCAGTTCTTC. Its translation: CASSFGQGARNEQFF.

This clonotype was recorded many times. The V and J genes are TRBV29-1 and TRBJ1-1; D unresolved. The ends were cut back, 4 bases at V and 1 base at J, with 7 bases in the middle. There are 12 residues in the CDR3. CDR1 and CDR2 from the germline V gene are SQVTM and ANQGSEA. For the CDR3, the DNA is TGCAGCGTTGCCCGGGAGAACACTGAAGCTTTCTTT. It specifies CSVARENTEAFF.

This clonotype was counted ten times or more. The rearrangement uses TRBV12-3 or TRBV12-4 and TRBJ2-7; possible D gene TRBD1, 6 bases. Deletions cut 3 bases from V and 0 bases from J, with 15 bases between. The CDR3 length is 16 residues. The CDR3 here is CASSFWGLLSSYEQYF. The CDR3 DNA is TGTGCCAGCAGTTTCTGGGGGCTTCTGTCCTCCTACGAGCAGTACTTC.

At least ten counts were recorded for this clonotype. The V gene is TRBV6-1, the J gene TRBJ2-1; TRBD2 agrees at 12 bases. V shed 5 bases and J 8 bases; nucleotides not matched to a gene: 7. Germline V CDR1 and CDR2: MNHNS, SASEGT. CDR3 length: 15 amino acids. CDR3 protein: CASSKRTSGMDEQFF. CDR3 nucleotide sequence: TGTGCCAGCAGTAAACGGACTAGCGGGATGGATGAGCAGTTCTTC.

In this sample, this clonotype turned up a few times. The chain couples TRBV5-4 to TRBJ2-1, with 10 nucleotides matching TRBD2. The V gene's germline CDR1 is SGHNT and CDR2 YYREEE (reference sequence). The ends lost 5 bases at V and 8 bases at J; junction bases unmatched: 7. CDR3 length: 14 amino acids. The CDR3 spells CASRASGSRDEQFF. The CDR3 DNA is TGTGCCAGCAGGGCTAGCGGGAGTAGGGATGAGCAGTTCTTC.

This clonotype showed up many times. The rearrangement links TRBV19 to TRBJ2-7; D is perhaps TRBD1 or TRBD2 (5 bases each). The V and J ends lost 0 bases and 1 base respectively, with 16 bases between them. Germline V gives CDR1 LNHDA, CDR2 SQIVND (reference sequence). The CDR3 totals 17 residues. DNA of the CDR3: TGTGCCAGTAGTATAGATTTCTCAGGGACCGAATCCTACGAGCAGTACTTC. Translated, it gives CASSIDFSGTESYEQYF.

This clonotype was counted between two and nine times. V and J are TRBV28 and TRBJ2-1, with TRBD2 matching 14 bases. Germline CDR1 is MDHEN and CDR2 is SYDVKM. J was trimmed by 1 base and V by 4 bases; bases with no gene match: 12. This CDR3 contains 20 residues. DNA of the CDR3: TGTGCCAGCAGTTGGACTAGCGGGAGGCCACAGTTGTTTTCCTACAATGAGCAGTTCTTC. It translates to CASSWTSGRPQLFSYNEQFF.

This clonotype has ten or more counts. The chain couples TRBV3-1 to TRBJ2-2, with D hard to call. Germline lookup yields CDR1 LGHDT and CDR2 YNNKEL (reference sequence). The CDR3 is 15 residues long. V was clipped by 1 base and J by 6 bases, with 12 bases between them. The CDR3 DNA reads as TGTGCCAGCAGCCAAGGAGGAACCCAGGCCGGGGAGCTGTTTTTT. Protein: CASSQGGTQAGELFF.

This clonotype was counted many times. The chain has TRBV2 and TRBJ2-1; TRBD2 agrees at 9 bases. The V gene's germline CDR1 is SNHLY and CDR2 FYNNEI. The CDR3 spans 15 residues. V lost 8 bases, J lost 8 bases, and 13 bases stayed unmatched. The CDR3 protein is CASVRGLAFGYEQFF. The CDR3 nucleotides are TGTGCCAGCGTCCGGGGACTAGCTTTCGGTTATGAGCAGTTCTTC.

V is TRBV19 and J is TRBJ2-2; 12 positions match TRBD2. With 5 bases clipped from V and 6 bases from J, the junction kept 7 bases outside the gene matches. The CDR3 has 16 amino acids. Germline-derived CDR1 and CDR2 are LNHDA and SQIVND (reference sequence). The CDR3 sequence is CASSPSGRALAGELFF. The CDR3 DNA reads TGTGCCAGTAGTCCTAGCGGGAGGGCTCTGGCCGGGGAGCTGTTTTTT.

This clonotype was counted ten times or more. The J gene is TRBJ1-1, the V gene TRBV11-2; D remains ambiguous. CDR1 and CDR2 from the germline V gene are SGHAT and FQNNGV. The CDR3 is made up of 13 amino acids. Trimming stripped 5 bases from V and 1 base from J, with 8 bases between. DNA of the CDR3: TGTGCCAGCAGCCCCAACAGGAACACTGAAGCTTTCTTT. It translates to CASSPNRNTEAFF. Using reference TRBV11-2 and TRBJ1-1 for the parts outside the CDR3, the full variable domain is EAGVAQSPRYKIIEKRQSVAFWCNPISGHATLYWYQQILGQGPKLLIQFQNNGVVDDSQLPKDRFSAERLKGVDSTLKIQPAKLEDSAVYLCASSPNRNTEAFFGQGTRLTVV.

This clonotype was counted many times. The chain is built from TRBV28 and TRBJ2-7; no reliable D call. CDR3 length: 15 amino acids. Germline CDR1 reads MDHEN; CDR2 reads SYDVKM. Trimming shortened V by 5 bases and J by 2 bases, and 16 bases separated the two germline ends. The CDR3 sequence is CASSPRVGLAYEQYF. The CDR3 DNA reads TGTGCCAGCAGTCCCCGGGTGGGGTTGGCCTACGAGCAGTACTTC.

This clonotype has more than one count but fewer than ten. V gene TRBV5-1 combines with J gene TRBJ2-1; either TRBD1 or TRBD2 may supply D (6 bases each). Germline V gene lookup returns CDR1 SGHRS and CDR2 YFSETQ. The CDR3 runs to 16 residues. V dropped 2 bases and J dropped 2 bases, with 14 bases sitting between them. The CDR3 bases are TGCGCCAGCAGCTTACAAGAGGGGGGAGCCTACAATGAGCAGTTCTTC. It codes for CASSLQEGGAYNEQFF.

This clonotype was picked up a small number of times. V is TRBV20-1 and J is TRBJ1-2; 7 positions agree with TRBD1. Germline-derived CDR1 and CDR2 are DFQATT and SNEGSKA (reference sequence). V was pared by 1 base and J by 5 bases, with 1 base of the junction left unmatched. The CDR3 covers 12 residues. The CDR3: CSARATGYGYTF. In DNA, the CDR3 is TGCAGTGCTAGAGCGACAGGGTATGGCTACACCTTC.

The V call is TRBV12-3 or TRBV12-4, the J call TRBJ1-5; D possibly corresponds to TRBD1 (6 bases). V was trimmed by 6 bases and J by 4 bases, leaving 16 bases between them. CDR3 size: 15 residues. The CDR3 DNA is TGTGCCAGCAGACGACAGGTAGGAGGAAATCAGCCCCAGCATTTT. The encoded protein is CASRRQVGGNQPQHF.

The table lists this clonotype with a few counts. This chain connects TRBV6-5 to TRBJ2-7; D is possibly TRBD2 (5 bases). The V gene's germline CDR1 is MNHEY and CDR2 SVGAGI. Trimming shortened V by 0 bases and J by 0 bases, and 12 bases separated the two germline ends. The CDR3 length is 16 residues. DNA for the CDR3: TGTGCCAGCAGTTACTCAAGCGGACCTAGCTCCTACGAGCAGTACTTC. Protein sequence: CASSYSSGPSSYEQYF.

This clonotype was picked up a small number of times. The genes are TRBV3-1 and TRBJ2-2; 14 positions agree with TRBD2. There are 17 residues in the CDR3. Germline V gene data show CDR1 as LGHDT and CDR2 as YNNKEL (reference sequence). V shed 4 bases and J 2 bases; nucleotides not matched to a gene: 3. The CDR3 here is CASSRGTSGGNTGELFF. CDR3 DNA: TGTGCCAGCAGCCGGGGGACTAGCGGGGGTAACACCGGGGAGCTGTTTTTT.

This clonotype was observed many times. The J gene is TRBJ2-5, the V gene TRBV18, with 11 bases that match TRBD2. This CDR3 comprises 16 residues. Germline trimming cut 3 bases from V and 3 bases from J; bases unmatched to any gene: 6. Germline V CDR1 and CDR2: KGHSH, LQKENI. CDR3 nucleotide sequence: TGTGCCAGCTCACCCACACTAGCGGGAGCCGAAGAGACCCAGTACTTC. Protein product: CASSPTLAGAEETQYF.

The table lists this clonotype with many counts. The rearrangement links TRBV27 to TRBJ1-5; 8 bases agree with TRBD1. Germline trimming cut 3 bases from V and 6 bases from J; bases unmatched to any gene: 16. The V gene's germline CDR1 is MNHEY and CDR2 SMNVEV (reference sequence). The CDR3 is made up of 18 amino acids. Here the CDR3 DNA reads TGTGCCAGCAGTTTTAAAGCCCCGGGACAGGATATAACTCAGCCCCAGCATTTT. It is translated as CASSFKAPGQDITQPQHF.

The CDR3: CASSIDRRQGARETQYF. The CDR3 DNA sequence: TGTGCCAGTAGTATAGATCGCCGACAGGGGGCGAGGGAGACCCAGTACTTC. J is TRBJ2-5 and V is TRBV19; 10 nucleotides match TRBD1. Germline V gene lookup returns CDR1 LNHDA and CDR2 SQIVND (reference sequence). V shed 0 bases and J 5 bases; nucleotides not matched to a gene: 9. The length of the CDR3 is 17 residues.

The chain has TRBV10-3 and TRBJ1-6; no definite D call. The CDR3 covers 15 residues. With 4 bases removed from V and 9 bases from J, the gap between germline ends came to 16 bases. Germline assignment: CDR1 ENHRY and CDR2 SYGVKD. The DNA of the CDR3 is TGTGCCATCAGTGCCGGGTCCCAAGGAGGTTCACCCCTCCACTTT. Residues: CAISAGSQGGSPLHF.

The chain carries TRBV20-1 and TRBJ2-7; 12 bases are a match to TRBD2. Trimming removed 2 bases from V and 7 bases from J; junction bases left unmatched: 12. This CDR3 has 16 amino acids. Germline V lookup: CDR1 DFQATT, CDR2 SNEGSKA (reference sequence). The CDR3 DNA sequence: TGCAGTGCTAGAAGGCCTAGCGGGAGGGCCGGGTATGAGCAGTACTTC. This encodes CSARRPSGRAGYEQYF.